This T cell receptor beta chain was sequenced in a study of blood T cell repertoires in COVID-19. Study-wide context: The origin of the acute and convalescent COVID-19 samples was the United States, Italy and Spain. Sources were T cells, B-cell-depleted T cells, or PBMCs; the material itself was cDNA or gDNA.

Original processing notes: Amplification from reference gene primers served as the basis for estimated nucleated cell counts. This table comes from immunoSEQ multiplex PCR, and its TCRdb copy is limited to in-frame clones, with some not included. The DNA gave D and trimming, while V, J and clone size come from that table. The sample comprises roughly 100,000 clones, roughly nine tenths of which are singletons, and approximately 17% rests with the top ten. The CDR3 is 17 residues long. This clonotype was sampled from a woman older than 75 in a cohort sampled during active COVID-19. Input material: peripheral blood. The chain has TRBV21-1 and TRBJ2-1; no check of the table's D call, TRBD1, against the DNA was made. TRBV21-1 constitutes a pseudogene. The CDR3 nucleotides read TGTGCCAGCAGCAAATATTACAGGAATATCTCCTACAATGAGCAGTTCTTC. Translating gives CASSKYYRNISYNEQFF.